This paragraph covers one T cell receptor (beta chain) sequence. The antigen is undetermined. The data are from a study of blood T cells in healthy people across ages. Study information: Capture by template switching was about one barcoded beta molecule per two T cells. General study results and limits: TCR beta diversity, measured per million T cells, fell in a roughly linear way with age.

The authors ran a second PCR of 7 to 11 cycles using a sample-barcoded 5' primer and a J-beta primer mix. Carrying 12 random nucleotides, a template-switch adaptor labeled each individual cDNA molecule. Each CDR3 protein is one row after TCRdb ran MiXCR on the 5' RACE reads. The sample consists of more than 700,000 distinct CDR3 sequences, roughly 46% of them appearing once. Trimming cost V 4 bases and J 0 bases, with 10 bases left between them. Germline V gene lookup returns CDR1 SGHRS and CDR2 YFSETQ. The CDR3 runs to 15 residues. The sequence came from a man older than 75 in good health. Sequencing input: blood. The chain combines TRBV5-1 with TRBJ2-2, with no clear D. The CDR3 DNA reads as TGCGCCAGCAGCCCAGGAATAGCGAACACCGGGGAGCTGTTTTTT. It specifies CASSPGIANTGELFF.